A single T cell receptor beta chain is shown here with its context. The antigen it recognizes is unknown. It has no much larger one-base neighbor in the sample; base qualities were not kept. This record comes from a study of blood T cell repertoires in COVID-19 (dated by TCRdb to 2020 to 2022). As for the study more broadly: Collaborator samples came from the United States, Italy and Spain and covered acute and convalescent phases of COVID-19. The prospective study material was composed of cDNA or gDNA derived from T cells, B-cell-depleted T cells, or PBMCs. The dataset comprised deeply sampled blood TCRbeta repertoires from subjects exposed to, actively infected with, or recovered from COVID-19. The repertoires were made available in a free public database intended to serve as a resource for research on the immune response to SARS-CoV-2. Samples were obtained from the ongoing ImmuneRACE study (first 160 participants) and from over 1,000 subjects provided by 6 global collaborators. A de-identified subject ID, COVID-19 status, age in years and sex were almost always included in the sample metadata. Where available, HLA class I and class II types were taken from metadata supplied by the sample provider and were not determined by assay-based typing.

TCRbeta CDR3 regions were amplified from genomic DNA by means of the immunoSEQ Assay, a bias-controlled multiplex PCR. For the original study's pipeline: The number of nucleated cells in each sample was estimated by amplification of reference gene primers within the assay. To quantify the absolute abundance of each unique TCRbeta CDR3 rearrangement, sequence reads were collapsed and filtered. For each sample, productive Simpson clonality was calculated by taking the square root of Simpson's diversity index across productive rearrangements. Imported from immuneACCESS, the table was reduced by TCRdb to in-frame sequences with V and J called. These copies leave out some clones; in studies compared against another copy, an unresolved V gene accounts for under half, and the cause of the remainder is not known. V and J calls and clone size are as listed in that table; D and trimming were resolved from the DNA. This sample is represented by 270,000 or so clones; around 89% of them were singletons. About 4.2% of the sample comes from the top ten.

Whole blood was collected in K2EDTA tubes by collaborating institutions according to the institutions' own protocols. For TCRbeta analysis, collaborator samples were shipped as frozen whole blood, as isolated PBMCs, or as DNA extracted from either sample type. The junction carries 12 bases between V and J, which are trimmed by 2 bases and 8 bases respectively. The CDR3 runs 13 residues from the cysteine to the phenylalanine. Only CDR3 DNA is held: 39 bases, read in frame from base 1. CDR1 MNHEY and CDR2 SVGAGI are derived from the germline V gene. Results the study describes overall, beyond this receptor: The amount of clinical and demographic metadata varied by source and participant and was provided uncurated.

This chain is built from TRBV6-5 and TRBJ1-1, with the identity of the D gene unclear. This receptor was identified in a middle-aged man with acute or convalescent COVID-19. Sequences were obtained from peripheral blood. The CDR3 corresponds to CASSYTDGLEAFF. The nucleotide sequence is TGTGCCAGCAGTTACACCGACGGGTTAGAAGCTTTCTTT.